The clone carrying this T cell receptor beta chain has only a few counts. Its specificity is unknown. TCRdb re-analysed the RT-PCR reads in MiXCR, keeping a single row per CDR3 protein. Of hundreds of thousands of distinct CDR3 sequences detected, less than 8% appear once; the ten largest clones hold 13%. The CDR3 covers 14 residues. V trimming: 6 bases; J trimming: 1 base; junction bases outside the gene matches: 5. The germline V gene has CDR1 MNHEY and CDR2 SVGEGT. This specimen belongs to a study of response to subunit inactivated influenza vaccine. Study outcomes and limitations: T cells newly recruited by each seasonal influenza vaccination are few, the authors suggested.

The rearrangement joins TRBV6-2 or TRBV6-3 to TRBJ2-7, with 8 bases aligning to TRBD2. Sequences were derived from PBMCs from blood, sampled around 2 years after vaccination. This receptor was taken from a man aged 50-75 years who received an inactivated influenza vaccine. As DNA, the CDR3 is TGTGCCAGCAGCGGACTAGCTGAGTCCTACGAGCAGTACTTC. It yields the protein CASSGLAESYEQYF.